The rows below give T cell receptor beta chains drawn from one sample of a study of blood T cell repertoires in COVID-19. Profiling relied on immunoSEQ multiplex PCR, and the TCRdb table lists in-frame clones only, not all of them. The profile shows under 85,000 clones, 83% of them singletons. The sample comprised peripheral blood. The source of these receptors is a man aged 80 or over with active or convalescent COVID-19. Both conserved end residues are part of each CDR3. A D gene is named only where the DNA matches it firmly. The size field is filled for only some rows; it gives once, few, many or a size class.

TRBV7-9	TRBJ1-1	TRBD1	.	TGTGCCAGCAGCACGCGGACAGGGGGCCGAATTGAAGCTTTCTTT	CASSTRTGGRIEAFF
TRBV27	TRBJ1-2	.	.	TGTGCCAGCAGTCCCCCGGAGGGGGGCTACACCTTC	CASSPPEGGYTF
TRBV18	TRBJ1-1	.	once	TGTGCCAGCTCACTAGGGGAGAACACTGAAGCTTTCTTT	CASSLGENTEAFF
TRBV5-1	TRBJ1-5	TRBD1	few	TGCGCCAGCAGGCTGACAGGGGAAGGGAGCAATCAGCCCCAGCATTTT	CASRLTGEGSNQPQHF
TRBV11-2	TRBJ1-4	.	.	TGTGCCAGCAGCTTAGGGAGAGCGGCCTCCCTTAATGAAAAACTGTTTTTT	CASSLGRAASLNEKLFF
TRBV28	TRBJ2-7	TRBD1	.	TGTGCCAGCAGGGACAGGGGAACTTCGCACGAGCAGTACTTC	CASRDRGTSHEQYF
TRBV11-2	TRBJ1-1	.	once	TGTGCCAGCAGTTTCGCGGGGGAAGCTTTCTTT	CASSFAGEAFF
TRBV7-8	TRBJ1-1	TRBD1	.	TGTGCCAGCAGCTTAGTCCCGACGACCAGGGGGGACTTTGAAGCTTTCTTT	CASSLVPTTRGDFEAFF
TRBV2	TRBJ1-1	TRBD1	.	TGTGCCAGCAGTGAAAGGGGACAGAGGAACACTGAAGCTTTCTTT	CASSERGQRNTEAFF
TRBV19	TRBJ1-1	TRBD1	.	TGTGCCAGTAGACGGACAGGTGAGAACACTGAAGCTTTCTTT	CASRRTGENTEAFF
TRBV10-3	TRBJ2-7	TRBD2	.	TGTGCCATCAGCGGGACTAGCGGTCCCTACGAGCAGTACTTC	CAISGTSGPYEQYF
TRBV11-3	TRBJ2-3	TRBD2	.	TGTGCCAGCAGCTTGGGGACTAGGATAACAGATACGCAGTATTTT	CASSLGTRITDTQYF
TRBV7-9	TRBJ2-2	.	.	TGTGCCAGCACCCACGACACGAACACCGGGGAGCTGTTTTTT	CASTHDTNTGELFF
TRBV18	TRBJ1-6	TRBD1	many	TGTGCCAGCTCACCGGAGTGGACAGGGGACTCACCCCTCCACTTT	CASSPEWTGDSPLHF
TRBV3-1/TRBV3-2	TRBJ2-7	.	.	TGTGCCAGCAGCCAAGTCAGGGGCCACGAGCAGTACTTC	CASSQVRGHEQYF
TRBV3-1/TRBV3-2	TRBJ1-5	TRBD1	few	TGTGCCAGCAGCCTCGGGACAGGGCTGTTGCAGCCCCAGCATTTT	CASSLGTGLLQPQHF
TRBV6-2/TRBV6-3	TRBJ1-1	TRBD1	.	TGTGCCAGCAGTCCCTGGGACAGGATGAACACTGAAGCTTTCTTT	CASSPWDRMNTEAFF
TRBV6-5	TRBJ1-2	TRBD1	.	TGTGCCAGCAGACAGGGGGACTATGGCTACACCTTC	CASRQGDYGYTF
TRBV13	TRBJ1-2	.	.	TGTGCCAGCAGCTTAGAGGGACAAACTAACTATGGCTACACCTTC	CASSLEGQTNYGYTF
TRBV5-1	TRBJ1-1	TRBD1	.	TGCGCCAGCAGCTTTGGACAGGGGGCGAACACTGAAGCTTTCTTT	CASSFGQGANTEAFF
TRBV6-5	TRBJ1-1	.	.	TGTGCCAGCAGCTTCGAGGGGAGGGAATCTTTCTTT	CASSFEGRESFF
TRBV18	TRBJ1-1	.	.	TGTGCCAGCTCACCACTCTATAGCCAGAACACTGAAGCTTTCTTT	CASSPLYSQNTEAFF
TRBV5-5	TRBJ1-4	.	few	TGTGCCAGCAGCTTGGCTTGGGGTTTGCGAGGAGGTGAAAAACTGTTTTTT	CASSLAWGLRGGEKLFF
TRBV5-4	TRBJ2-3	.	.	TGTGCCAGCAGCCGCGACTTAACTAGCACAGATACGCAGTATTTT	CASSRDLTSTDTQYF
TRBV21-1	TRBJ2-7	.	once	TGTGGCTCGCAAGTCCAGATCGGGAGTCGGTACTTC	CGSQVQIGSRYF
TRBV6-5	TRBJ1-2	TRBD1	.	TGTGCCAGCAGGGACAGGGACAGGGCCTATGGCTACACCTTC	CASRDRDRAYGYTF
TRBV4-2	TRBJ2-7	TRBD2	.	TGTGCCAGCAGCCAAGAACCATGGACTAGCGGAGCCTACGAGCAGTACTTC	CASSQEPWTSGAYEQYF
TRBV12-3/TRBV12-4	TRBJ1-2	.	.	TGTGCCAGCAGTGAGGATGTTAACTATGGCTACACCTTC	CASSEDVNYGYTF
TRBV7-2	TRBJ2-3	.	.	TGTGCCAGCAGCTCAAGGGCAGGGATGGGAGATACGCAGTATTTT	CASSSRAGMGDTQYF
TRBV5-1	TRBJ1-1	.	.	TGCGCCAGCAGCTCTCAGGGGTCTGAGGTGACTGAAGCTTTCTTT	CASSSQGSEVTEAFF
TRBV19	TRBJ1-2	.	.	TGTGCCAGTAGTACCGTGCTATCTGGTCGGGAAGGCTACACCTTC	CASSTVLSGREGYTF
TRBV4-2	TRBJ2-7	TRBD1	.	TGTGCCAGCAGCCAAGATCCGGGACAGGATTACGAGCAGTACTTC	CASSQDPGQDYEQYF
TRBV2	TRBJ1-2	.	few	TGTGCCAGCAGGGGCCTGGACAGCTCTAACTATGGCTACACCTTC	CASRGLDSSNYGYTF
TRBV5-1	TRBJ1-3	.	.	TGCGCCAGCAGCTTGGGACAAATCTCTGGAAACACCATATATTTT	CASSLGQISGNTIYF
TRBV5-4	TRBJ2-7	.	.	TGTGCCAGCAGCCTAAGCCCCTACGAGCAGTACTTC	CASSLSPYEQYF
TRBV5-4	TRBJ2-1	TRBD2	once	TGTGCCAGCAGCTTGGCCCGCGGGGGGGCCCATGAGCAGTTCTTC	CASSLARGGAHEQFF
TRBV6-1	TRBJ1-2	.	.	TGTGCCAGCAGGGTAGCTTCAGGGGAGGGTGGCTACACCTTC	CASRVASGEGGYTF
TRBV7-2	TRBJ1-1	TRBD1	few	TGTGCCAGCAGCCCCCGGACAGGGGGCCTCCAAGCTTTCTTT	CASSPRTGGLQAFF
TRBV13	TRBJ1-5	.	once	TGTGCCAGCAGCTTTTCAGGGTCGGATCAGCCCCAGCATTTT	CASSFSGSDQPQHF
TRBV6-5	TRBJ2-1	TRBD1	.	TGTGCCAGCAGTTATGGGACAGATTACAATGAGCAGTTCTTC	CASSYGTDYNEQFF
TRBV20-1	TRBJ2-1	.	.	TGCAGTTTCAGGGGAACGGGAGAGCAGTTCTTC	CSFRGTGEQFF
TRBV5-4	TRBJ2-3	.	.	TGTGCCAGCAGCTTCTCCCCCGGGTCTAGCACAGATACGCAGTATTTT	CASSFSPGSSTDTQYF
TRBV6-2/TRBV6-3	TRBJ2-5	.	few	TGTGCCAGCAGTTGGGGCGGTGTCGAGACCCAGTACTTC	CASSWGGVETQYF
TRBV5-1	TRBJ2-2	TRBD1	.	TGCGCCAGCAGCCCCGGACAGGGGATTGGGCACGGGGAGCTGTTTTTT	CASSPGQGIGHGELFF
TRBV7-2	TRBJ2-7	TRBD1	.	TGTGCCAGCAGCTTCGAGGCAGGGGGCTCCTACGAGCAGTACTTC	CASSFEAGGSYEQYF